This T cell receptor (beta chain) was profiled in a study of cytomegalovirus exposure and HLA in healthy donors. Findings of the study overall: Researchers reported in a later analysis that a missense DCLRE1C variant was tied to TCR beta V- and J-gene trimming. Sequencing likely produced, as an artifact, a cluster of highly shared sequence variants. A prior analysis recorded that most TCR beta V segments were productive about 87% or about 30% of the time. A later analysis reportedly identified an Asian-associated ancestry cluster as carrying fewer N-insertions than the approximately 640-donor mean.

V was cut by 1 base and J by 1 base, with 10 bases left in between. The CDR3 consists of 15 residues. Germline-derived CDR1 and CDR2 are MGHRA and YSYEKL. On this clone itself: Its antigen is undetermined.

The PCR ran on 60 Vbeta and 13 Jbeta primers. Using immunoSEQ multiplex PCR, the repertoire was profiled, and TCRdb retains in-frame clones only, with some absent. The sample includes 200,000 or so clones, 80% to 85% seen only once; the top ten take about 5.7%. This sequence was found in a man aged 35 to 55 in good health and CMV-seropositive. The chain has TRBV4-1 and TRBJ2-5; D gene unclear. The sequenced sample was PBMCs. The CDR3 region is CASSQVSTSQETQYF. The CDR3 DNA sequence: TGCGCCAGCAGCCAAGTTTCGACATCCCAAGAGACCCAGTACTTC.